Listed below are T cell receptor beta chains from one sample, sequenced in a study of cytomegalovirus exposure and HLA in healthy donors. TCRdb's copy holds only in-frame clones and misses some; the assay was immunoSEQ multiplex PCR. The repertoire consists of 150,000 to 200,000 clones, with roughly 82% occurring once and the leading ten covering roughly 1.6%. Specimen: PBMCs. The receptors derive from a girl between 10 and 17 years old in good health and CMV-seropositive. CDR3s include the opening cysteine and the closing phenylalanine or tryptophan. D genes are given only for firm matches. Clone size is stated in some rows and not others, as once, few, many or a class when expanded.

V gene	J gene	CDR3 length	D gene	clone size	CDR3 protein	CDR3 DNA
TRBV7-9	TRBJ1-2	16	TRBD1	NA	CASSLSGDSGGYGYTF	TGTGCCAGCAGCTTATCAGGGGACAGTGGGGGCTATGGCTACACCTTC
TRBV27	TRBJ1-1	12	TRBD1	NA	CASSLTGTEAFF	TGTGCCAGCAGTTTGACAGGGACTGAAGCTTTCTTT
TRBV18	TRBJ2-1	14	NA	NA	CASSPPQSYNEQFF	TGTGCCAGCTCACCACCCCAGTCCTACAATGAGCAGTTCTTC
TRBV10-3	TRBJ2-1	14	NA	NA	CAISEYSRGNEQFF	TGTGCCATCAGTGAGTACAGCAGGGGCAATGAGCAGTTCTTC
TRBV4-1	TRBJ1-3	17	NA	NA	CASSQVYRTRSGNTIYF	TGCGCCAGCAGCCAAGTCTACAGGACCCGCTCTGGAAACACCATATATTTT
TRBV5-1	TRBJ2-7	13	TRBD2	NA	CASRVSGVYEQYF	TGCGCCAGCAGGGTTAGCGGGGTTTACGAGCAGTACTTC
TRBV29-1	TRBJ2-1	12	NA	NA	CSVVRENNEQFF	TGCAGCGTTGTACGGGAGAACAATGAGCAGTTCTTC
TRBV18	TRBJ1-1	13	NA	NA	CASSPGTNTEAFF	TGTGCCAGCTCACCAGGGACAAACACTGAAGCTTTCTTT
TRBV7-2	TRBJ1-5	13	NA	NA	CASSPHRDQPQHF	TGTGCCAGCAGCCCTCACAGGGACCAGCCCCAGCATTTT
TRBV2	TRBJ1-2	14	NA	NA	CASSPSTGDYGYTF	TGTGCCAGCAGTCCGTCGACAGGAGACTATGGCTACACCTTC
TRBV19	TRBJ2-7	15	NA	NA	CASSRIPDITYEQYF	TGTGCCAGTAGTAGAATCCCGGACATAACCTACGAGCAGTACTTC
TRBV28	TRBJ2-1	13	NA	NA	CASGRGAYNEQFF	TGTGCCAGCGGCAGGGGGGCCTACAATGAGCAGTTCTTC
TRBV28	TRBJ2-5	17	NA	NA	CASSLSRGRRGRETQYF	TGTGCCAGCAGTTTATCTCGCGGTCGAAGGGGGAGAGAGACCCAGTACTTC
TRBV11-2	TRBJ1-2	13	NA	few	CASSRGPNYGYTF	TGTGCCAGCAGCCGGGGTCCAAACTATGGCTACACCTTC
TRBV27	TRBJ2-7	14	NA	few	CASSPRDSSYEQYF	TGTGCCAGCAGTCCAAGAGATAGCTCCTACGAGCAGTACTTC
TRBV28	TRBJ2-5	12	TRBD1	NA	CATNRGLETQYF	TGTGCCACAAACAGGGGGCTTGAGACCCAGTACTTC
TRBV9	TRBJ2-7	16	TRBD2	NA	CASSDGGGGIFSEQYF	TGTGCCAGCAGCGATGGGGGCGGGGGGATTTTCTCCGAGCAGTACTTC
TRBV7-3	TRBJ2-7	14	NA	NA	CASSLEGGLHEQYF	TGTGCCAGCAGCTTAGAGGGGGGGCTCCACGAGCAGTACTTC
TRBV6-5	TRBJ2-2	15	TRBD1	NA	CASGIDRANTGELFF	TGTGCCAGCGGCATCGACAGGGCGAACACCGGGGAGCTGTTTTTT
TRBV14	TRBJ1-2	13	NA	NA	CASSLNRDYGYTF	TGTGCCAGCAGTCTAAACAGGGACTATGGCTACACCTTC
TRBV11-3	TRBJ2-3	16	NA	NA	CASSNSETGFGDTQYF	TGTGCCAGCAGCAACTCAGAGACAGGATTCGGCGATACGCAGTATTTT
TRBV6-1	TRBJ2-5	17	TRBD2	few	CASSDPGPGGFQETQYF	TGTGCCAGCAGTGATCCTGGTCCCGGGGGGTTTCAAGAGACCCAGTACTTC
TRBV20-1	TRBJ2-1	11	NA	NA	CSPRDYNEQFF	TGCAGCCCCAGGGATTACAATGAGCAGTTCTTC
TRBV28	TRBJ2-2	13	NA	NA	CASITEIHGELFF	TGTGCCAGCATCACGGAGATCCACGGGGAGCTGTTTTTT
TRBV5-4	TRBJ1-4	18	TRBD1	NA	CASSPNPYPGQYNEKLFF	TGTGCCAGCAGCCCAAACCCTTATCCGGGACAGTATAATGAAAAACTGTTTTTT
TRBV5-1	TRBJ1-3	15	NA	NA	CASSLGEFSGNTIYF	TGCGCCAGCAGCTTGGGAGAATTCTCTGGAAACACCATATATTTT
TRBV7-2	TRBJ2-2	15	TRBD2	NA	CASSLGLAGTGELFF	TGTGCCAGCAGCTTAGGCCTAGCGGGAACCGGGGAGCTGTTTTTT
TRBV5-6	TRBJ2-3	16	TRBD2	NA	CASSPGAGRGSDTQYF	TGTGCCAGCAGCCCAGGTGCCGGGAGGGGGTCAGATACGCAGTATTTT
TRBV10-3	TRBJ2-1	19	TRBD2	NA	CAISDPRTSPHLLYNEQFF	TGTGCCATCAGTGACCCGAGGACTAGCCCCCATTTGCTTTACAATGAGCAGTTCTTC
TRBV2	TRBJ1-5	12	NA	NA	CASRTEDQPQHF	TGTGCCAGCAGGACTGAGGATCAGCCCCAGCATTTT
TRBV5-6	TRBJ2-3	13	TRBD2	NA	CASSRGGRDTQYF	TGTGCCAGCAGCAGGGGAGGGAGGGATACGCAGTATTTT
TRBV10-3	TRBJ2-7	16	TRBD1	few	CAISDPGQGNGYEQYF	TGTGCCATCAGTGACCCGGGACAGGGGAATGGGTACGAGCAGTACTTC
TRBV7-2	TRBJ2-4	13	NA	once	CASSWGGPDIQYF	TGTGCCAGCAGCTGGGGGGGCCCGGACATTCAGTACTTC
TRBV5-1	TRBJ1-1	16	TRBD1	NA	CASSFSIQGARREAFF	TGCGCCAGCAGCTTTTCTATTCAGGGGGCGCGTCGGGAAGCTTTCTTT
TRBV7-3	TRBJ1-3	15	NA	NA	CASSLMAGSGNTIYF	TGTGCCAGCAGCTTAATGGCGGGATCTGGAAACACCATATATTTT
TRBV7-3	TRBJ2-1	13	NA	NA	CASSLQGYNEQFF	TGTGCCAGCAGCTTACAGGGGTACAATGAGCAGTTCTTC
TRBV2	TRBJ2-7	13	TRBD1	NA	CASRGQGHGGADF	TGTGCCAGCAGGGGACAGGGGCACGGGGGAGCAGACTTC
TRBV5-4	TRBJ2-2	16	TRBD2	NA	CASSLESGLAGGELFF	TGTGCCAGCAGCTTGGAGTCTGGACTAGCGGGAGGGGAGCTGTTTTTT
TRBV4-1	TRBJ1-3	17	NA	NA	CASSQDPPGGSGNTIYF	TGCGCCAGCAGCCAAGATCCCCCGGGGGGCTCTGGAAACACCATATATTTT
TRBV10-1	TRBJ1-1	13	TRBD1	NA	CASGQDGDTEAFF	TGCGCCAGCGGACAGGACGGGGACACTGAAGCTTTCTTT
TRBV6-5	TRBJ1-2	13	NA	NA	CASSYSYRDGYTF	TGTGCCAGCAGTTACTCGTATCGAGATGGCTACACCTTC
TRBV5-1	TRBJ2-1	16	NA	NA	CASSLGTRIGYNEQFF	TGCGCCAGCAGCCTGGGAACTAGAATCGGCTACAATGAGCAGTTCTTC
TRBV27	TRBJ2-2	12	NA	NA	CASSRLGGELFF	TGTGCCAGCAGCAGACTAGGTGGGGAGCTGTTTTTT
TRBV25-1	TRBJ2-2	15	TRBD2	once	CASSRSGGDNGELFF	TGTGCCAGTTCTAGAAGCGGGGGGGACAACGGGGAGCTGTTTTTT
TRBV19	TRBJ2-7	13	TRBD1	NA	CASRGTGSYEQYF	TGTGCCAGCCGCGGGACAGGGTCCTACGAGCAGTACTTC
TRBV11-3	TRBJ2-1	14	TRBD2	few	CASSLSGRVDEQFF	TGTGCCAGCAGCTTAAGCGGGAGAGTTGATGAGCAGTTCTTC
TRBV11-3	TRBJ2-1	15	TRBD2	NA	CASSLDPGGSHEQFF	TGTGCCAGCAGCTTAGATCCCGGGGGGTCCCATGAGCAGTTCTTC
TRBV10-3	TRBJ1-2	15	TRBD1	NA	CAISESIDRGHGYTF	TGTGCCATCAGTGAGTCGATTGACAGGGGGCACGGCTACACCTTC
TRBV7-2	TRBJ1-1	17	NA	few	CASSLSTLRRLNTEAFF	TGTGCCAGCAGCCTCTCCACCTTACGCAGGTTGAACACTGAAGCTTTCTTT
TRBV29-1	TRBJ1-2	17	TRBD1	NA	CSVGGVGQGVFNYGYTF	TGCAGCGTGGGGGGTGTCGGACAGGGGGTTTTTAACTATGGCTACACCTTC
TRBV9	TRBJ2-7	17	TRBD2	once	CASSLGTSGGGSYEQYF	TGTGCCAGCAGCTTAGGGACTAGCGGGGGTGGGTCCTACGAGCAGTACTTC
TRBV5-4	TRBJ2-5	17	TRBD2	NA	CASSPDPLLAGGETQYF	TGTGCCAGCAGCCCAGACCCCCTACTAGCGGGGGGCGAGACCCAGTACTTC
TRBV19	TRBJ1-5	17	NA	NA	CASSTGHRQCCNQPQHF	TGTGCCAGTAGTACGGGACACCGCCAATGTTGCAATCAGCCCCAGCATTTT
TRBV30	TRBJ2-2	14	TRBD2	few	CAWSVLRESGELFF	TGTGCCTGGAGTGTACTGCGGGAGTCAGGGGAGCTGTTTTTT